This record looks at one T cell receptor beta chain sequence and its context. Produced via immunoSEQ multiplex PCR; TCRdb's table is partial and in-frame only. This table has over 2,000 clones, under 90% appearing once. The sample originates from a study of circulating and synovial CD4+ cells in juvenile arthritis. The TCR was taken from a human donor with juvenile idiopathic arthritis. The source material was HLA-DR+ CD4+ T cells from blood. The subset: circulating pathogenic-like lymphocytes, sorted as HLA-DR+CD14-CD3+CD4+CD25low/- blood T cells.

The CDR3 bases are TGTGCCAGTAGTATGGCTGAGGGACAGAAAGAGACCCAGTACTTC. Protein sequence: CASSMAEGQKETQYF. This chain joins TRBV19 and TRBJ2-5; 7 nucleotides agree with TRBD1. The CDR3 has 15 amino acids. The V gene's germline CDR1 is LNHDA and CDR2 SQIVND (reference sequence). Unmatched junction bases numbered 7, after V lost 3 bases and J lost 3 bases. The whole variable domain, remainder taken from reference TRBV19 and TRBJ2-5, is DGGITQSPKYLFRKEGQNVTLSCEQNLNHDAMYWYRQDPGQGLRLIYYSQIVNDFQKGDIAEGYSVSREKKESFPLTVTSAQKNPTAFYLCASSMAEGQKETQYFGPGTRLLVL.